A selection of T cell receptor beta chains follows, all from one sample in a study of preoperative IRX-2 immunotherapy in early breast cancer. Data came from immunoSEQ multiplex PCR; TCRdb stores just in-frame clones and leaves some out. The sample lists approximately 27,000 clones, approximately 80% occurring once. Sample: lymph node tissue, taken after IRX-2 immunotherapy. Every receptor here comes from a human donor with breast cancer. Each CDR3 is given with its conserved first and last residue. The order of the fields is J gene, V gene, D gene, clone size, CDR3 DNA, CDR3 protein. D genes are given only for firm matches. Clone size is stated in some rows and not others, as once, few, many or a class when expanded.

>TRBJ2-6|TRBV5-1|NA|NA
TGCGCCAGCAGCTTGACCAGCGGTGGCGGGGCTGGGGCCAACGTCCTGACTTTC
CASSLTSGGGAGANVLTF
>TRBJ2-3|TRBV5-1|NA|NA
TGCGCCAGCAGCTTCGGAGCGGAGCTTTCGGATACGCAGTATTTT
CASSFGAELSDTQYF
>TRBJ1-1|TRBV6-8|NA|NA
TGTGCCAGCAGTCGCGAAGGATACACTGAAGCTTTCTTT
CASSREGYTEAFF
>TRBJ1-5|TRBV11-3|NA|NA
TGTGCCAGCAGCTTGGCAGGTAATAGCAATCAGCCCCAGCATTTT
CASSLAGNSNQPQHF
>TRBJ2-3|TRBV6-8|TRBD2|NA
TGTGCCAGCAGCCTTGGGCCTTCAGCGGGGGTCACAGATACGCAGTATTTT
CASSLGPSAGVTDTQYF
>TRBJ1-4|TRBV11-1|NA|few
TGTGCCAGCAGCACCGGGTGGAGATCATCTAATGAAAAACTGTTTTTT
CASSTGWRSSNEKLFF
>TRBJ1-1|TRBV18|NA|NA
TGTGCCAGCTCACCTAGGTCCGCTGAAGCTTTCTTT
CASSPRSAEAFF
>TRBJ1-3|TRBV11-3|NA|NA
TGTGCCAGCAGCTTGGTCAGGGGCGGAAACACCATATATTTT
CASSLVRGGNTIYF
>TRBJ2-3|TRBV6-8|TRBD2|once
TGTGCCAGCAGGAGGCTAGCGGGGGTTAGCACAGATACGCAGTATTTT
CASRRLAGVSTDTQYF
>TRBJ1-5|TRBV19|NA|NA
TGTGCCAGTAGTATAGCCGTACGGGTAATAGGGCAGCCCCAGCATTTT
CASSIAVRVIGQPQHF
>TRBJ1-6|TRBV15|NA|NA
TGTGCCAGCAGCGTTTCGGAGGGACTTTCACCCCTCCACTTT
CASSVSEGLSPLHF
>TRBJ1-6|TRBV6-8|NA|NA
TGTGCCAGCAGTTACGGTCAGGGTCGTAATTCACCCCTCCACTTT
CASSYGQGRNSPLHF
>TRBJ1-1|TRBV10-3|NA|NA
TGTGCCATCAGTGAGCTGCAGGGCGGCACTGAAGCTTTCTTT
CAISELQGGTEAFF
>TRBJ2-1|TRBV19|NA|NA
TGTGCCAGTAGTAAAATAGTTGCGGGTGAGCAGTTCTTC
CASSKIVAGEQFF
>TRBJ1-6|TRBV6-8|TRBD1|NA
TGTGCCAGCAGTTACCGGACAGGGAGCGTGTCACCCCTCCACTTT
CASSYRTGSVSPLHF
>TRBJ1-5|TRBV29-1|NA|few
TGCAGCGTTGTGGGGACGGATAGCAATCAGCCCCAGCATTTT
CSVVGTDSNQPQHF
>TRBJ1-1|TRBV6-8|NA|NA
TGTGCCATCAAGTATGGGGGGAAGACTGAAGCTTTCTTT
CAIKYGGKTEAFF
>TRBJ1-2|TRBV11-3|TRBD1|NA
TGTGCCAGCAGCTTGGAGGGGACAGGGAAACACTATGGCTACACCTTC
CASSLEGTGKHYGYTF
>TRBJ2-3|TRBV19|NA|few
TGTGCCAGTAGTATTTTGCTCCTAAGCACAGATACGCAGTATTTT
CASSILLLSTDTQYF
>TRBJ1-6|TRBV6-7|NA|NA
TGTGCCAGCAGTTACATCGGCAATTCACCCCTCCACTTT
CASSYIGNSPLHF
>TRBJ2-5|TRBV19|TRBD2|NA
TGTGCCAGTAGTGGCTGGCGGGGGGAAGAGACCCAGTACTTC
CASSGWRGEETQYF
>TRBJ2-3|TRBV28|NA|NA
TGTGCCAGCAGCCGCGCTCAAGTAACAGATACGCAGTATTTT
CASSRAQVTDTQYF
>TRBJ2-1|TRBV19|NA|once
TGTGCTAGTAGACCGACAGGTAGGAATGAGCAGTTCTTC
CASRPTGRNEQFF
>TRBJ1-1|TRBV28|NA|NA
TGTGCCAGCAGTTTATACGGACAAGTAAGAATGAACACTGAAGCTTTCTTT
CASSLYGQVRMNTEAFF
>TRBJ1-3|TRBV6-8|TRBD1|NA
TGTGCCAGCAGTTACTCGAGACAGGGCTCTGGAAACACCATATATTTT
CASSYSRQGSGNTIYF
>TRBJ2-1|TRBV6-8|NA|NA
TGTGCCAGCAGTTACGAGGGAGCTGGGAGGAATGAGCAGTTCTTC
CASSYEGAGRNEQFF
>TRBJ2-3|TRBV29-1|TRBD2|once
TGCAGCGTTTTCATAGCGGGGGGGTTTATTGATACGCAGTATTTT
CSVFIAGGFIDTQYF
>TRBJ1-3|TRBV15|NA|NA
TGTGCCACCAGCAGAGGGTATGGGGTTTCTGGAAACACCATATATTTT
CATSRGYGVSGNTIYF
>TRBJ1-1|TRBV18|NA|NA
TGTGCCAGCTCATCTAGGACGGGGAGAACTGAAGCTTTCTTT
CASSSRTGRTEAFF
>TRBJ2-1|TRBV23-1|TRBD1|once
TGCGCCAGCAGCCAAGACGGCCTGAGGGACAGGGTAGGCAATGAGCAGTTCTTC
CASSQDGLRDRVGNEQFF
>TRBJ2-1|TRBV7-6|NA|NA
TGTGCCAGCAGCGCCCTTGGGGGAGACCACAATGAGCAGTTCTTC
CASSALGGDHNEQFF
>TRBJ1-1|TRBV6-8|NA|NA
TGTGCCAGCAGTTACGAACAGGGGAACACTGAAGCTTTCTTT
CASSYEQGNTEAFF
>TRBJ1-6|TRBV5-1|NA|NA
TGCGCCAGCAGCTTGGAGGGGTCCGGGGGAGATAATTCACCCCTCCACTTT
CASSLEGSGGDNSPLHF
>TRBJ2-1|TRBV6-8|TRBD1|NA
TGTGCCAGCAGCCCCGGACAAGGACAGGGTTATTACAATGAGCAGTTCTTC
CASSPGQGQGYYNEQFF
>TRBJ1-1|TRBV18|NA|few
TGTGCCAGCTCACCGGGGTCGAACACTGAAGCTTTCTTT
CASSPGSNTEAFF
>TRBJ1-3|TRBV30|TRBD1|NA
TGTGCCTGGAGTACAGGGGCTGGAAACACCATATATTTT
CAWSTGAGNTIYF
>TRBJ2-1|TRBV5-1|TRBD1|NA
TGCGCCAGCAGCACCGGACAGGGTTTCTACAATGAGCAGTTCTTC
CASSTGQGFYNEQFF
>TRBJ1-1|TRBV5-4|NA|NA
TGTGCCAGCAGCTTAAAGCGGAACACTGAAGCTTTCTTT
CASSLKRNTEAFF
>TRBJ2-1|TRBV12-5|NA|NA
TGTGCTAGTGGTTTTTCGGACTGGCAGTACAATGAGCAGTTCTTC
CASGFSDWQYNEQFF
>TRBJ2-1|TRBV6-8|NA|NA
TGTGCCAGCAGTTGGGGCAGGAACCGCGACAATGAGCAGTTCTTC
CASSWGRNRDNEQFF
>TRBJ1-1|TRBV6-8|NA|NA
TGTGCCAGCAGCGCGTTTGGGGCCTCGAACACTGAAGCTTTCTTT
CASSAFGASNTEAFF
>TRBJ1-5|TRBV6-8|TRBD1|NA
TGTGCCAGCAGAAGGACAGGACGCAATCAGCCCCAGCATTTT
CASRRTGRNQPQHF
>TRBJ1-1|TRBV6-8|NA|NA
TGTGCCAGCAGAGACTCCTCGAGATCTGAAGCTTTCTTT
CASRDSSRSEAFF
>TRBJ2-5|TRBV18|TRBD2|NA
TGTGCCAGCTCTTCGGGACTAGCGGGGGTTGAGACCCAGTACTTC
CASSSGLAGVETQYF
>TRBJ2-2|TRBV9|TRBD2|NA
TGTGCCAGCAGCCTAGCGGGGGGTCACACCGGGGAGCTGTTTTTT
CASSLAGGHTGELFF
>TRBJ2-2|TRBV6-8|NA|few
TGTGACCCAACGAGGGATGCCGGGGAGCTGTTTTTT
CDPTRDAGELFF
>TRBJ1-6|TRBV30|NA|NA
TGTGCCTGGACCTTCACTTTTCCGGATTCACCCCTCCACTTT
CAWTFTFPDSPLHF
>TRBJ1-2|TRBV30|NA|NA
TGTGCCTGGAGTGTACGTACGAACTATGGCTACACCTTC
CAWSVRTNYGYTF
>TRBJ1-2|TRBV10-2|TRBD1|NA
TGCGCCAGCATGGGACAGGGGGACTATGGCTACACCTTC
CASMGQGDYGYTF
>TRBJ1-5|TRBV7-5|NA|NA
TGTGCCAGCAGCTTAGCGGCATATAGCAATCAGCCCCAGCATTTT
CASSLAAYSNQPQHF
>TRBJ1-1|TRBV18|NA|NA
TGTGCCAGCTCACCAACAGGAACCGCGACTGAAGCTTTCTTT
CASSPTGTATEAFF
>TRBJ2-1|TRBV29-1|TRBD2|NA
TGCAGCGCCCTAGGACTAGCGGAATACAATGAGCAGTTCTTC
CSALGLAEYNEQFF
>TRBJ2-2|TRBV10-2|NA|NA
TGCGCCAGCAGTGAACAGGCGAACACCGGGGAGCTGTTTTTT
CASSEQANTGELFF